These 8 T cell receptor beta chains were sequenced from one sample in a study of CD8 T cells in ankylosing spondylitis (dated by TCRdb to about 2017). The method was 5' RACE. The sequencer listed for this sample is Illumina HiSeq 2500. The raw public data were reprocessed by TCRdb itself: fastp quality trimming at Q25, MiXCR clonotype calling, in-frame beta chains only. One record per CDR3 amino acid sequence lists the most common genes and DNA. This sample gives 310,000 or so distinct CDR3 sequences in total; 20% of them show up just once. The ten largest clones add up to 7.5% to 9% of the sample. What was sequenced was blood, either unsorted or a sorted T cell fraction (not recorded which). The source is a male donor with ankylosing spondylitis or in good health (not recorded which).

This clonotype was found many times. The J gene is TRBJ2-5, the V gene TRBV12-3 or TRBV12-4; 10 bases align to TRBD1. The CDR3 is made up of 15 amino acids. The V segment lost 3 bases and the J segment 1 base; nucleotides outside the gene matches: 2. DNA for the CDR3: TGTGCCAGCAGTTTCGGACAGGGGGGCCAAGAGACCCAGTACTTC. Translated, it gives CASSFGQGGQETQYF.

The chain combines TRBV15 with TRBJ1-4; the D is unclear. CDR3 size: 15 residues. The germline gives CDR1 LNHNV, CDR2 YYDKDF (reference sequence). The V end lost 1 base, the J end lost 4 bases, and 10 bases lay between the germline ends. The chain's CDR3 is CATSRAPAGNEKLFF. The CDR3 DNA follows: TGTGCCACCAGCAGAGCCCCCGCGGGTAATGAAAAACTGTTTTTT. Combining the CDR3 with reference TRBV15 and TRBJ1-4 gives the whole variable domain DAMVIQNPRYQVTQFGKPVTLSCSQTLNHNVMYWYQQKSSQAPKLLFHYYDKDFNNEADTPDNFQSRRPNTSFCFLDIRSPGLGDTAMYLCATSRAPAGNEKLFFGSGTQLSVL.

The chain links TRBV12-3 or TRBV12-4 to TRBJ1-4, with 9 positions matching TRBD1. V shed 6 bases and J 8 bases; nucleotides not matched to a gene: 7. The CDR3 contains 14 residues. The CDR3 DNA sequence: TGTGCCAGCAGCAACGGACAGGGGCGGGAAAAACTGTTTTTT. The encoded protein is CASSNGQGREKLFF.

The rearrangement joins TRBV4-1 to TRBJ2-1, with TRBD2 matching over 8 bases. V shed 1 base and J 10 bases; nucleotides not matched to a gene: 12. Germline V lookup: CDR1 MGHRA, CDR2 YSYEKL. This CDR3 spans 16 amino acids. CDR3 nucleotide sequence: TGCGCCAGCAGCCAAGGTCCAGCGGGAGTACTATCCGAGCAGTTCTTC. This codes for CASSQGPAGVLSEQFF.

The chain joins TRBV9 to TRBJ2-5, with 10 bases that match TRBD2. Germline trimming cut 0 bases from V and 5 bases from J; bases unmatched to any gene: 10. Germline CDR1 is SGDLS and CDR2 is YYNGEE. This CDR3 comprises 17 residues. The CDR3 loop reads CASSVGDSGGRGETQYF. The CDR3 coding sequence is TGTGCCAGCAGCGTAGGAGATAGCGGGGGGCGGGGTGAGACCCAGTACTTC. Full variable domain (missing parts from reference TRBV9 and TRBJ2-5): DSGVTQTPKHLITATGQRVTLRCSPRSGDLSVYWYQQSLDQGLQFLIQYYNGEERAKGNILERFSAQQFPDLHSELNLSSLELGDSALYFCASSVGDSGGRGETQYFGPGTRLLVL.

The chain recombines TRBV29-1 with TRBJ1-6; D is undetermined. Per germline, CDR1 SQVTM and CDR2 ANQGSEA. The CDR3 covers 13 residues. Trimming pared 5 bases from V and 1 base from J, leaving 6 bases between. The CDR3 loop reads CSVRSSYNSPLHF. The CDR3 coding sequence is TGCAGCGTTCGCAGTTCCTATAATTCACCCCTCCACTTT.

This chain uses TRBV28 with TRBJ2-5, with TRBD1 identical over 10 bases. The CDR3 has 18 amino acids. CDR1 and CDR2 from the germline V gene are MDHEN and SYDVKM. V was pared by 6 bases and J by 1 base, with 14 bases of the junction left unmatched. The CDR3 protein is CASRFRTGGRLPQETQYF. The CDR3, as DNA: TGTGCCAGCAGGTTTCGGACAGGGGGTCGTCTCCCCCAAGAGACCCAGTACTTC.

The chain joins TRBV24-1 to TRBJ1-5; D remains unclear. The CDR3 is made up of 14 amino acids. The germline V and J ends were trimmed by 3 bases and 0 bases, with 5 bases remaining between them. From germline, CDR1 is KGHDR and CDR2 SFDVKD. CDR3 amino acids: CATSDRVSNQPQHF. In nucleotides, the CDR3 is TGTGCCACCAGTGATCGGGTTAGCAATCAGCCCCAGCATTTT.